This T cell receptor (beta chain) was recorded in a study of cytomegalovirus exposure and HLA in healthy donors. Study outcomes and limitations: Most TCRs appeared rarely, but some public TCRs recurred in many donors.

A multiplex PCR was run with 60 Vbeta primers and 13 Jbeta primers. Profiled with immunoSEQ multiplex PCR; TCRdb holds only in-frame clones, not every one. The sample shows 75,000 to 90,000 clones, around 77% of them seen only once. Germline V gene sequence: CDR1 MNHEY, CDR2 SMNVEV (reference sequence). This CDR3 is built from 17 residues. J was trimmed by 2 bases and V by 2 bases; bases with no gene match: 9. Note on this clone: The target antigen is unknown.

Sequencing was carried out using PBMCs. The TCR was taken from a man in his fifties in good health and CMV-seronegative. V usage is TRBV27 and J usage is TRBJ2-3; the match to TRBD2 covers 8 bases. CDR3 sequence reads: CASSLIPRAGVTDTQYF. The CDR3 DNA follows: TGTGCCAGCAGTTTAATCCCCAGAGCGGGGGTCACAGATACGCAGTATTTT.